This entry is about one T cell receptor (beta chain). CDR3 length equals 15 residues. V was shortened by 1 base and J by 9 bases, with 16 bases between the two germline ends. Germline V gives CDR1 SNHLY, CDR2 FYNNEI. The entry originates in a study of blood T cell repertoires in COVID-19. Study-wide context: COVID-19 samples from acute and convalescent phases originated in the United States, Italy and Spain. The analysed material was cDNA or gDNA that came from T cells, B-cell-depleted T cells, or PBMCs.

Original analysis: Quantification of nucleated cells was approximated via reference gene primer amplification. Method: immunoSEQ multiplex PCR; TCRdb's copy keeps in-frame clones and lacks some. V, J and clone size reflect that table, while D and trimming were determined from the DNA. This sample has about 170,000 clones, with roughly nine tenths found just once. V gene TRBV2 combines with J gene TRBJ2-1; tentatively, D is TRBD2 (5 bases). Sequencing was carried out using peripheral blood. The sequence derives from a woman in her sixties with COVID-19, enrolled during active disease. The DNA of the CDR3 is TGTGCCAGCAGTGAAGGGCGACTACTAGTGGTTGAGCAGTTCTTC. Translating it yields CASSEGRLLVVEQFF. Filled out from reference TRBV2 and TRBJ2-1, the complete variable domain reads EPEVTQTPSHQVTQMGQEVILRCVPISNHLYFYWYRQILGQKVEFLVSFYNNEISEKSEIFDDQFSVERPDGSNFTLKIRSTKLEDSAMYFCASSEGRLLVVEQFFGPGTRLTVL.